This T cell receptor (beta chain) was recorded in a study of cytomegalovirus exposure and HLA in healthy donors. The CDR3 runs 13 residues. V shed 3 bases, J shed 3 bases, and the junction held 2 bases outside the gene matches. Per germline, CDR1 LNHDA and CDR2 SQIVND (reference sequence). Both 60 Vbeta primers and 13 Jbeta primers went into the PCR. The method was immunoSEQ multiplex PCR; TCRdb's version includes in-frame clones alone and lacks a portion of them. The table has around 99,000 clones, roughly 82% seen once; the top ten hold 2.7%. The sequenced sample consisted of PBMCs. The chain is built from TRBV19 and TRBJ2-7; 7 nucleotides match TRBD1. This clonotype originated in a man aged 30 to 45 in good health and CMV-seropositive. CDR3: CASSINRGYEQYF. The CDR3, as DNA: TGTGCCAGTAGTATTAACAGGGGCTACGAGCAGTACTTC. Full variable domain (outside the CDR3, taken from reference TRBV19 and TRBJ2-7): DGGITQSPKYLFRKEGQNVTLSCEQNLNHDAMYWYRQDPGQGLRLIYYSQIVNDFQKGDIAEGYSVSREKKESFPLTVTSAQKNPTAFYLCASSINRGYEQYFGPGTRLTVT.